Listed below are T cell receptor beta chains from one sample, sequenced in a study of T cells in Graves' hyperthyroidism and ophthalmopathy. TCRdb reprocessed the multiplex PCR reads via MiXCR and lists one record per CDR3 protein. Among about 360,000 distinct CDR3 sequences listed, approximately 13% were seen once. Material: blood. The receptors originated from a woman between 18 and 30 years old with Graves' hyperthyroidism. The CDR3 runs from the conserved cysteine through the conserved F or W. Clone size is given for some rows only: seen once, a few or many times, or a class if the clone is expanded.

TRBJ2-7,TRBV19,many,CASSTGANEQYF
TRBJ2-5,TRBV5-1,few,CASSSGRRLAAQETQYF
TRBJ1-1,TRBV3-1,once,CASSRGPQNTEAFF
TRBJ2-2,TRBV9,.,CASSMTSGISNTGELFF
TRBJ1-5,TRBV24-1,.,CATSPKLGGGNQPQHF
TRBJ2-7,TRBV5-1,.,CASSKGQDVLYEQYF
TRBJ1-2,TRBV14,many,CASSRDHFYGYTF
TRBJ1-2,TRBV19,few,CASSATLSGYGYTF
TRBJ2-3,TRBV19,few,CASQSQGFADTQYF
TRBJ2-5,TRBV28,many,CASRGTLETQYF
TRBJ1-2,TRBV11-2,few,CASSLASQGVLGGYTF
TRBJ2-1,TRBV7-3,.,CASSSWGTVRHNEQFF
TRBJ2-3,TRBV6-5,many,CASSYPSNTQYF
TRBJ2-7,TRBV27,many,CATQSLLNTYEQYF
TRBJ1-2,TRBV12-3/TRBV12-4,many,CASSSTGGWGYTF
TRBJ2-5,TRBV18,many,CASSPSQETQYF
TRBJ2-6,TRBV4-3,.,CASSQRHSGANVLTF
TRBJ2-2,TRBV12-3/TRBV12-4,many,CASTSRPHLGQLNTGELFF
TRBJ1-1,TRBV5-6,many,CASSLTGSPGTEAFF
TRBJ2-5,TRBV2,many,CASSRGPQETQYF
TRBJ2-7,TRBV5-1,.,CASSLNSECEQYF
TRBJ1-6,TRBV12-3/TRBV12-4,.,CASGQGGGDNSPLHF
TRBJ1-3,TRBV29-1,many,CSVGTGALSGNTIYF
TRBJ2-3,TRBV5-5,.,CASSLGGGVTDTQYF
TRBJ2-3,TRBV7-2,many,CASSPLAGGGADTQYF